These T cell receptor beta chains were read from a single sample in a study of persistence of HIV-infected CD4 T cells. Assay: immunoSEQ multiplex PCR; the TCRdb copy retains only in-frame clones and omits some. This sample yields about 40,000 clones, of which less than 90% are seen a single time; roughly 1.5% belongs to the top ten. Their target antigens are unknown. Source: CD4+ T cells sorted from PBMCs after roughly 19-hour stimulation, taken from a patient who received antiretroviral therapy. The receptor set was obtained from an adult man with HIV who was CMV-seropositive. Each CDR3 is given with its conserved first and last residue. D genes are given only for firm matches.

CDR3 protein | CDR3 DNA | CDR3 length | D gene | J gene | V gene
CASRRTGEETQYF | TGTGCCAGCAGGCGGACAGGGGAGGAGACCCAGTACTTC | 13 | TRBD1 | TRBJ2-5 | TRBV6-5
CASSPIPLRQGRVGGYTF | TGCGCCAGCAGCCCCATCCCACTCCGACAGGGGAGGGTAGGTGGCTACACCTTC | 18 | TRBD1 | TRBJ1-2 | TRBV5-1
CASSPRGLNRIDGYTF | TGTGCCAGCAGCCCTAGGGGGTTGAATCGGATTGACGGCTACACCTTC | 16 | NA | TRBJ1-2 | TRBV7-9
CASRGVETPYGYTF | TGTGCCAGCAGGGGCGTAGAGACCCCTTATGGCTACACCTTC | 14 | NA | TRBJ1-2 | TRBV6-5
CASSQEGGKGGIYSNQPQHF | TGCGCCAGCAGCCAAGAGGGGGGAAAGGGAGGGATCTATAGCAATCAGCCCCAGCATTTT | 20 | NA | TRBJ1-5 | TRBV4-1
CASSVVGSGAGELFF | TGTGCCAGCAGCGTAGTGGGTTCCGGGGCCGGGGAGCTGTTTTTT | 15 | NA | TRBJ2-2 | TRBV9
CAWSQNVASPLHF | TGTGCCTGGAGTCAAAATGTAGCTTCACCCCTCCACTTT | 13 | NA | TRBJ1-6 | TRBV30
CASSTGRQNYGYTF | TGTGCCAGCAGTACGGGACGGCAGAACTATGGCTACACCTTC | 14 | NA | TRBJ1-2 | TRBV7-3
CASSLNPGAPIGYTF | TGTGCCAGCAGCTTAAATCCAGGGGCCCCTATCGGCTACACCTTC | 15 | NA | TRBJ1-2 | TRBV7-3
CASSQGLALHSPLHF | TGTGCCAGCAGCCAAGGCCTAGCCCTCCATTCACCCCTCCACTTT | 15 | NA | TRBJ1-6 | TRBV3-1/TRBV3-2
CASSLNEKLFF | TGTGCCAGCAGTTTAAATGAAAAACTGTTTTTT | 11 | NA | TRBJ1-4 | TRBV28
CASSSLGGNQPQHF | TGTGCCAGCAGTTCCCTAGGAGGCAATCAGCCCCAGCATTTT | 14 | NA | TRBJ1-5 | TRBV6-2/TRBV6-3
CATSDGYSNQPQHF | TGTGCCACCAGTGATGGGTATAGCAATCAGCCCCAGCATTTT | 14 | NA | TRBJ1-5 | TRBV24-1